The text below deals with one TCR beta chain. No antigen is known for it. Method: immunoSEQ multiplex PCR; TCRdb's copy keeps in-frame clones and lacks some. The sample holds approximately 150,000 clones; almost 95% are singletons and the top ten take less than 2.5%. The source of the sample is a study of T cell responses to AZD1222 COVID-19 vaccine. Study-wide context: Analyses pooled second doses at about 4 or about 12 weeks.

Notes on the study in general: Researchers took repertoire samples only after the peak T cell response had come. Just a handful of AZD1222 recipients tested seropositive at baseline. The donors showed a predominance of white British ancestry and of females, with possible underestimation of clonal diversity.

This CDR3 is built from 17 residues. Germline V gives CDR1 SEHNR, CDR2 FQNEAQ (reference sequence). V was clipped by 1 base and J by 2 bases, with 17 bases between them. The sample here was peripheral blood, taken on day 0 of AZD1222 vaccination. This clonotype was obtained from an adult in good health. This rearrangement joins TRBV7-9 to TRBJ1-2, with no clear D. The CDR3, as DNA: TGTGCCAGCAGCTTAGACATCTCGGCCCATATAAACTATGGCTACACCTTC. Its translation: CASSLDISAHINYGYTF.